This entry concerns a single T cell receptor (beta chain). Its antigen is not identified. This CDR3 spans 15 amino acids. The sample belongs to a study of T cells expressing NK-cell markers. Study at large: According to the study, TCR beta repertoires originated from sorted CD3+CD56+NKG2C+, CD3+CD56+NKG2C- and CD3+CD56-NKG2C+ T cells. Of eight sequenced donors, seven were HCMV-seropositive and one HCMV-seronegative.

Study outcomes and limitations: Clarity on HCMV specificity was lacking for the expanded NKG2C+ T cell clones.

Beta-chain TCR cDNA was generated via 5'RACE template switching with UMIs. TCRdb re-called the 5' RACE reads and gives one entry per CDR3 protein, without DNA. The sample features 250,000 to 300,000 distinct CDR3 sequences, with roughly 4.2% in its top ten. This sequence joins TRBV21-1 and TRBJ1-1. TRBV21-1 is assigned pseudogene status. The sample comprised blood T cells: a sorted CD56 or NKG2C T cell subset, CD4+ or CD8+ T cells, or bulk PBMC T cells (not recorded which). The sequence came from a woman aged 18-69 years in good health. CDR3 region: CASSKGGHLNTEAFF.